This entry describes one TCR beta chain. This clonotype was counted at least ten times. Its binding antigen is unknown. The record has no base qualities; no much larger clone is one base away. This specimen comes from a study of T cells in Graves' hyperthyroidism and ophthalmopathy (dated by TCRdb to between 2019 and 2020). Notes on the research overall: To identify distinguishing TCR V-J signatures, a discovery cohort of some 100 patients was used, comprising 40 to 45 with Graves' ophthalmopathy and 57 with stable Graves' hyperthyroidism. Whether ophthalmopathy could be predicted prospectively was tested in an independent validation cohort made up of approximately 19 hyperthyroidism patients plus 17 patients who later progressed to ophthalmopathy. The roughly 91 discovery patients were randomly divided into training and test sets at a 7:3 ratio. In addition, the study compared T-cell repertoires in thyroid tissue and in blood from several Graves' hyperthyroidism patients. Once sampling was done, hyperthyroidism patients were given methimazole at a starting dose of 30 mg daily, whereas ophthalmopathy patients were given high-dose intravenous methylprednisolone. The paper describes TCR Vbeta CDR3 sequencing of 135 peripheral blood samples, made up of fewer than 50 ophthalmopathy patients, approximately 73 hyperthyroidism patients and some 17 progressor patients. Here is what the overall study found, with its caveats: No statistical method was used to set the sample size in advance, and investigators knew the group allocation. In validation, progression to ophthalmopathy was predicted by the model with about 70% sensitivity and 72.22% specificity, a median of 6.5 months before onset. Most expanded thyroid clonotypes (frequency above 0.001) were also found in blood, which suggests that blood repertoires may mirror thyroid immune responses. A model built on a 13 V-J signature distinguished ophthalmopathy from stable hyperthyroidism, reaching around 87% sensitivity and around 81% specificity in cross-validation and 80%/75% in testing.

CDR1 and CDR2 were assigned from the germline V gene as LGHNA and YNFKEQ. Trimming costs V 1 base and J 2 bases, and their ends lie 12 bases apart. There are 16 amino acids in the CDR3, from cysteine to phenylalanine inclusive. Here the CDR3 DNA is all that survives: 48 bases in frame from base 1. The TCR beta CDR3 regions were amplified from the RNA transcripts. A first-round RT-PCR of the TCR CDR3 used the HTBI primer set with the Qiagen OneStep RT-PCR kit. Libraries were constructed in a second round of multiplex PCR, after which size selection and purification were performed. Paired-end sequencing of the libraries was performed with 100 bp reads on an Illumina HiSeq2000. The authors' pipeline ran thus. SOAPnuke was used to process the raw data, with reads discarded if the reads contained adapters or uncalled bases, had a mean Phred below 15, or lacked an exact constant-primer or identifier match. COPE v1.2.5 was used to merge high-quality paired reads, and clonotypes were defined as unique nucleotide sequences. MiTCR v1.1 was used to align the clonotypes against IMGT TRBV, TRBD and TRBJ reference segments. Only V-J combinations with frequency above 0.0001, covering 99% to 99.2% of repertoires, were analysed. The TCS score was defined as the ratio of F50 (clonal expansion) to E x V (chaos), calculated using BLOSUM62-based TCRdist between CDR3 peptides within each V-J. Welch's t-statistics and random forest reduced several hundred V-J features to some 14, which were used in a naive Bayes classifier (R e1071). The similarity between thyroid and blood repertoires was quantified using the Morisita-Horn index. TCRdb reworked the public reads: Q25 trimming with fastp, MiXCR clone assembly, productive beta chains retained. When rows share a CDR3 protein, they turn into one entry using the most common DNA and genes. The V and J calls reflect TCRdb's pipeline rather than the authors' work. The table for this sample lists 450,000 to 700,000 distinct CDR3 sequences; 40% to 55% of them were counted only once. The ten largest clones add up to around 8% of the sample.

A patient counted as having stable Graves' hyperthyroidism if no progression to ophthalmopathy occurred over 18 months of follow-up. The hyperthyroidism patients were between 18 and 65 years old and newly diagnosed, with a disease duration of less than 2 months. Patients with uncontrolled infections, other autoimmune diseases, pregnancy or lactation were excluded. Clinical symptoms, serum thyroxine and TRAb, thyroid ultrasound, and orbital computed tomography formed the basis for the diagnoses. Trizol reagent was used to extract total RNA, and RNA quality was then checked on an Agilent 2100 Bioanalyzer.

The sequenced material came from peripheral blood or thyroid tissue (not recorded which). This receptor was obtained from a woman aged 18 to 35 with Graves' hyperthyroidism. Here the chain combines TRBV4-2 and TRBJ1-3, with no D gene named confidently. This receptor carries the CDR3 CASSQAGEPTGNTIYF. The nucleotide sequence is given as TGTGCCAGCAGCCAAGCAGGAGAACCCACTGGAAACACCATATATTTT.